This T cell receptor (beta chain) was identified in a study of T-cell memory formation after mild COVID-19. Study details: The TCR clusters were mostly specific to one donor. The study, taken as a whole, reports: Researchers could not confirm that second-wave clones peaking on day 37 targeted SARS-CoV-2. For contracting clones, CD4+ ones sat mainly in CM and EM, CD8+ in EMRA. Contracting clones from day 15 to 85 showed balanced CD4/CD8; later expanders favored CD4+.

This CDR3 contains 12 residues. CDR1 and CDR2 (germline): SGHAT, FQNNGV. V was clipped by 5 bases and J by 5 bases, with 9 bases between them. In the case of this clonotype: The target antigen is unknown.

A single record per CDR3 protein comes from TCRdb applying MiXCR to the 5' RACE reads. The sample consists of about 190,000 distinct CDR3 sequences, about a sixth of them appearing once. The rearrangement joins TRBV11-2 to TRBJ1-1; D may be TRBD1 (5 bases). The TCR comes from an adult woman who had mild COVID-19 (a few samples of this study predate the infection). Cell type and time point are not known. Material: PBMCs or a T cell subset sorted from them (not recorded which). The CDR3 sequence: CASSIYRTEAFF. As DNA, the CDR3 is TGTGCCAGCAGCATCTACAGGACTGAAGCTTTCTTT. The full variable domain, rest sourced from reference TRBV11-2 and TRBJ1-1, is EAGVAQSPRYKIIEKRQSVAFWCNPISGHATLYWYQQILGQGPKLLIQFQNNGVVDDSQLPKDRFSAERLKGVDSTLKIQPAKLEDSAVYLCASSIYRTEAFFGQGTRLTVV.